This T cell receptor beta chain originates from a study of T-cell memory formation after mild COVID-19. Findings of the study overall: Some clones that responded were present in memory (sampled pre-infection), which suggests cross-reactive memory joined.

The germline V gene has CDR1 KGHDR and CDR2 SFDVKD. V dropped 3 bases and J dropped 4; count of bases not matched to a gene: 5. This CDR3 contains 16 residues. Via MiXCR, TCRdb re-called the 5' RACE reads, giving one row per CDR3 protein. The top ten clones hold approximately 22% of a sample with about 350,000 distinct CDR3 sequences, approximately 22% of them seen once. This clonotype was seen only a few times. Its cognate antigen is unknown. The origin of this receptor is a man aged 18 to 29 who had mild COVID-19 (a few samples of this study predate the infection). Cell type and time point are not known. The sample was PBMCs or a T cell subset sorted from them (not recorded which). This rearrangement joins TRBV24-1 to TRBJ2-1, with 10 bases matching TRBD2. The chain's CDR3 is CATSDDSGGRYNEQFF. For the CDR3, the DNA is TGTGCCACCAGTGATGATAGCGGGGGGCGGTACAATGAGCAGTTCTTC.